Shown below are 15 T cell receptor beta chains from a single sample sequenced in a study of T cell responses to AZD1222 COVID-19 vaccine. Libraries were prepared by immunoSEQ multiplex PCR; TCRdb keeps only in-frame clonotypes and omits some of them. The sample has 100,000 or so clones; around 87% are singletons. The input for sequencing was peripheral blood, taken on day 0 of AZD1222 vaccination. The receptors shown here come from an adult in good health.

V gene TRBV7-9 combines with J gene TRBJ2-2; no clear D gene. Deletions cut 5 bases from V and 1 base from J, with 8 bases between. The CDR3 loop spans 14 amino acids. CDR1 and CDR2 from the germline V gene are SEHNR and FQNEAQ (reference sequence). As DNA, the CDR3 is TGTGCCAGCAGCCCACCGTGGAACACCGGGGAGCTGTTTTTT. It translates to CASSPPWNTGELFF.

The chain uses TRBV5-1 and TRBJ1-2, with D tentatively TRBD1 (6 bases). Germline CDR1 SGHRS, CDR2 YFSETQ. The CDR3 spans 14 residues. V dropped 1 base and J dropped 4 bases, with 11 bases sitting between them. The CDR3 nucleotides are TGCGCCAGCAGCTTGTATGGGACAAGCTATGGCTACACCTTC. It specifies CASSLYGTSYGYTF.

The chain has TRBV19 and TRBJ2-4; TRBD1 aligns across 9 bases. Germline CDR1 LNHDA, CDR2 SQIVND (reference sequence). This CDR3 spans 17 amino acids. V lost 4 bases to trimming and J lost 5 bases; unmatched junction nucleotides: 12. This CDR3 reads CASSTTWYGTGQNIQYF. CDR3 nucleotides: TGTGCCAGTAGTACCACTTGGTACGGGACAGGGCAAAACATTCAGTACTTC.

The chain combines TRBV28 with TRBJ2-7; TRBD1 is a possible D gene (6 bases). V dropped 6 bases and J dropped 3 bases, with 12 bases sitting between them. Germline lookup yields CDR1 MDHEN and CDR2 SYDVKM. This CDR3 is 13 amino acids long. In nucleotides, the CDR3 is TGTGCCAGCAGCCCGGGGACAAACTACGAGCAGTACTTC. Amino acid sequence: CASSPGTNYEQYF.

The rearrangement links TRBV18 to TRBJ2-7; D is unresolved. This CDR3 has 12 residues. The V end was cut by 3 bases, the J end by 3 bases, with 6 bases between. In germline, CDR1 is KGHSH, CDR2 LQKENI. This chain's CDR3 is CASSPGVYEQYF. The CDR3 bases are TGTGCCAGCTCACCTGGAGTCTACGAGCAGTACTTC. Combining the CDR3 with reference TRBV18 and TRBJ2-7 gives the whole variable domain NAGVMQNPRHLVRRRGQEARLRCSPMKGHSHVYWYRQLPEEGLKFMVYLQKENIIDESGMPKERFSAEFPKEGPSILRIQQVVRGDSAAYFCASSPGVYEQYFGPGTRLTVT.

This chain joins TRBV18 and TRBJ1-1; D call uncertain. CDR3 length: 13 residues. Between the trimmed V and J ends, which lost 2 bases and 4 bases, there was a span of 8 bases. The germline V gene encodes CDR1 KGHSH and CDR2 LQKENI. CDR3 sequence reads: CASSPSLGTEAFF. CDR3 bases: TGTGCCAGCTCACCAAGTCTAGGCACTGAAGCTTTCTTT.

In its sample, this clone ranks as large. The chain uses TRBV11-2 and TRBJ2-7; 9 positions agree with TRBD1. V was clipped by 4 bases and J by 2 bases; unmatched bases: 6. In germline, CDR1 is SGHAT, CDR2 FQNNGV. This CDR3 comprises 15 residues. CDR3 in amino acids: CASSSRDRDPYEQYF. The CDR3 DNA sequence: TGTGCCAGCAGCTCACGGGACAGGGATCCCTACGAGCAGTACTTC.

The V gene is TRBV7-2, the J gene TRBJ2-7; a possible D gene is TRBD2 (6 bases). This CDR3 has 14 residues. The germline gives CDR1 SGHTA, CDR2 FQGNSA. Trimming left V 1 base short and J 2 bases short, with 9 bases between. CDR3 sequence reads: CASSLGGGTYEQYF. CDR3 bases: TGTGCCAGCAGCTTAGGTGGCGGGACCTACGAGCAGTACTTC. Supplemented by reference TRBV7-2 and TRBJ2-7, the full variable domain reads GAGVSQSPSNKVTEKGKDVELRCDPISGHTALYWYRQSLGQGLEFLIYFQGNSAPDKSGLPSDRFSAERTGGSVSTLTIQRTQQEDSAVYLCASSLGGGTYEQYFGPGTRLTVT.

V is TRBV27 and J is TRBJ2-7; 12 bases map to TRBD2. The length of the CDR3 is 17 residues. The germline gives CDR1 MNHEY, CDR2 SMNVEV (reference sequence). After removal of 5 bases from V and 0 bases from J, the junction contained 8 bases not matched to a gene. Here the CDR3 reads CASSPSPSGGDSYEQYF. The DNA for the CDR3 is TGTGCCAGCAGTCCGAGCCCTAGCGGGGGGGACTCCTACGAGCAGTACTTC.

CDR3 bases: TGTGCCAGTAGTCCACGGACTAGGGGCAATGAGCAGTTCTTC. Translating it yields CASSPRTRGNEQFF. The V and J genes are TRBV19 and TRBJ2-1, with 7 bases lining up with TRBD2. The J segment lost 6 bases and the V segment lost 5 bases, leaving 7 bases of the junction unmatched. This CDR3 has 14 residues. Germline V gene data show CDR1 as LNHDA and CDR2 as SQIVND (reference sequence).

CDR3 sequence (DNA): TGTGCCAGCAGCCTTGGGGGGGCTTCCTACAATGAGCAGTTCTTC. Its translation is CASSLGGASYNEQFF. The rearrangement uses TRBV11-2 and TRBJ2-1; D might be TRBD2 (7 bases). The CDR3 covers 15 residues. The germline V and J ends were trimmed by 5 bases and 1 base, with 12 bases remaining between them. Germline CDR1 SGHAT, CDR2 FQNNGV. The full variable domain, rest sourced from reference TRBV11-2 and TRBJ2-1, is EAGVAQSPRYKIIEKRQSVAFWCNPISGHATLYWYQQILGQGPKLLIQFQNNGVVDDSQLPKDRFSAERLKGVDSTLKIQPAKLEDSAVYLCASSLGGASYNEQFFGPGTRLTVL.

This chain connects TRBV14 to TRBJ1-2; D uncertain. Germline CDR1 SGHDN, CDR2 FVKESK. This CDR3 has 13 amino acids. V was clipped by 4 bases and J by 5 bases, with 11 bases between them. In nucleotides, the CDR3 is TGTGCCAGCAGCCCCCAGGACGGATATGGCTACACCTTC. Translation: CASSPQDGYGYTF.

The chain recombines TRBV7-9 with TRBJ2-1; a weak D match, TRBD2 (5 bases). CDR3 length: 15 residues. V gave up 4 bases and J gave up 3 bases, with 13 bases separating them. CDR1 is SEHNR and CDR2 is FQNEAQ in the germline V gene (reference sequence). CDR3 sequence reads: CASSSVGGYYNEQFF. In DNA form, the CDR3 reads TGTGCCAGCAGCTCGGTGGGCGGGTACTACAATGAGCAGTTCTTC.

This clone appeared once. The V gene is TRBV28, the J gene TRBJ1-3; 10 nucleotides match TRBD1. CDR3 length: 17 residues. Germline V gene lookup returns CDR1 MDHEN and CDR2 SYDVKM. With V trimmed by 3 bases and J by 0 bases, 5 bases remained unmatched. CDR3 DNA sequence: TGTGCCAGCAGTTTTAAGACAGGGGGCTTCTCTGGAAACACCATATATTTT. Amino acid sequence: CASSFKTGGFSGNTIYF.

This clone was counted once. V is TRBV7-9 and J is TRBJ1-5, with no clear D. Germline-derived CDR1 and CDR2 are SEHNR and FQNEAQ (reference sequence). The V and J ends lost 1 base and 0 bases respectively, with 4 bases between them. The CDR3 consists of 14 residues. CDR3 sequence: CASSLESSNQPQHF. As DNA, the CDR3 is TGTGCCAGCAGCTTAGAGAGTAGCAATCAGCCCCAGCATTTT.